This T cell receptor (beta chain) was retrieved from a study of beta chain features in type 1 diabetes (dated by TCRdb to 2017 to 2018). Context from the whole study: Mean age, gender distribution, total cell number and subset yield were not different between patients and healthy donors. Across all samples, almost 110 million sorted cells were examined, and cell number per subset correlated strongly with RNA yield. Regulatory and stem cell-like memory subsets were isolated from only 8 patients and roughly 8 healthy donors, whereas naive and central memory subsets came from all 28 donors. In the study, TCRB repertoires of sorted circulating CD4+ T cell subsets from recently diagnosed type 1 diabetes patients were compared with those of matched healthy donors. Summary of the overall study and its limitations: Because cDNA rather than genomic DNA was sequenced, highly expressing activated cells could have been over-represented, although no difference in activation and CD3 levels was found between groups. HLA sub-analyses involved small numbers of individuals, so any influence of HLA type on TCRB rearrangement remained unresolved. Naive, central memory and regulatory TCRB repertoires appeared to be more alike among patients than among healthy donors. At VDJ recombination sites, patients with type 1 diabetes made fewer insertions and deleted more nucleotides, a pattern implying thymic rearrangement abnormalities. Type 1 diabetes patients showed a moderate but significant shortening of TCRB CDR3 length in all four CD4+ subsets. PCR may preferentially amplify shorter templates, but because patient and control samples were amplified and corrected together, any resulting skew would affect both groups equally.

A single peripheral blood draw of about 116 mL on average was collected from each donor into heparinised tubes. Using a panel that included CD45RO, CCR7, CD25, CD127, CD95 and CD27, naive, central memory, regulatory and stem cell-like memory CD4+ T cells were sorted on a BD FACSAria II. Purity was above 95% for every sorted population. PBMCs were separated immediately by Lymphoprep density gradient centrifugation and were stained directly, without being cultured. So that batch effects would be minimized, each experiment stained and sorted samples in pairs, pairing one healthy donor with one patient. The entire isolated RNA was reverse transcribed using the High Capacity cDNA Reverse Transcription Kit, and thus expressed TCRB transcripts were sequenced. Deep immunoSEQ sequencing was applied to naive, central memory and regulatory T cell samples, giving an average of about 3.57 million total reads per sample. After sorted cells were lysed in RLT buffer, RNA was extracted with DNase-treated RNeasy Micro or Mini kits, with the choice depending on cell number. Each cell subset was processed separately to prevent cross-contamination, with patient and healthy donor samples processed together. The immunoSEQ multiplex PCR was used to amplify TCRB sequences from cDNA, generating 87-bp fragments that spanned the CDR3 region. Sequencing of the amplicons was performed on the Illumina HiSeq platform. The study's processing was this. PCR bias was corrected computationally using synthetic template baselines, and reads within Hamming distance 2 were collapsed, with unmergeable singletons discarded. Reads were aligned against IMGT to assign V, D and J genes, CDR3 length and insertions or deletions at six rearrangement sites. Within each subset, clonotype counts were normalized to sorted cell number, and only after that were true diversity and Gini coefficients computed with the tcR R package. The overlap coefficient, calculated on TCRB nucleotide sequences, was used to measure repertoire sharing. Out-of-frame TCRB sequences from naive cells were analyzed to stand in for the pre-selection repertoire. Here the immuneACCESS table is served through TCRdb, limited to in-frame sequences with V and J called. Missing clones are a known gap in these copies; in checked studies unresolved V genes cover under half, and the rest lacks a known reason. From that table come the V and J calls and clone size; the DNA was used to work out D and trimming. The sample contains 500,000 to 650,000 clones, roughly 12% of them found a single time. The top ten constitute around 0.12% of the sample.

Comment on this clone: This receptor's antigen is unknown. Base qualities are not provided; no much larger clone lies one nucleotide away.

CDR1 and CDR2 (SNHLY, FYNNEI) derive from the germline V gene. The V and J ends are trimmed by 6 bases and 4 bases, leaving 9 bases between them. The CDR3 has 12 amino acids, counting the end cysteine and phenylalanine. Solely the CDR3 DNA is kept, with 36 bases framed from the first base. The specimen was naive CD4+ T cells from blood. The label giving this sample's cell subset or site can be read as: true naive CD4+ T cells. The chain links TRBV2 with TRBJ2-5; the D gene lacks a confident call. This clonotype was sampled from a man aged 30-40 years with type 1 diabetes. The DNA reads as follows: TGTGCCAGCAGCGCCATAAGAGAGACCCAGTACTTC. Its protein product is CASSAIRETQYF.